This TCR beta chain was recovered during a study of blood T cell repertoires in COVID-19. Overall study context: Sources were T cells, B-cell-depleted T cells, or PBMCs; the material itself was cDNA or gDNA.

Profiled with immunoSEQ multiplex PCR; TCRdb holds only in-frame clones, not every one. The sample shows about 130,000 clones, about four fifths of them seen only once. Germline V lookup: CDR1 SNHLY, CDR2 FYNNEI. This CDR3 spans 9 amino acids. V gave up 7 bases and J gave up 4 bases, with 2 bases separating them. This TCR came from an elderly man with acute or convalescent COVID-19. Material for sequencing was peripheral blood. The chain combines TRBV2 with TRBJ2-7; no reliable D call. The CDR3 sequence is CASTYEQYF. The DNA for the CDR3 is TGTGCCAGCACGTACGAGCAGTACTTC. Supplemented by reference TRBV2 and TRBJ2-7, the full variable domain reads EPEVTQTPSHQVTQMGQEVILRCVPISNHLYFYWYRQILGQKVEFLVSFYNNEISEKSEIFDDQFSVERPDGSNFTLKIRSTKLEDSAMYFCASTYEQYFGPGTRLTVT.